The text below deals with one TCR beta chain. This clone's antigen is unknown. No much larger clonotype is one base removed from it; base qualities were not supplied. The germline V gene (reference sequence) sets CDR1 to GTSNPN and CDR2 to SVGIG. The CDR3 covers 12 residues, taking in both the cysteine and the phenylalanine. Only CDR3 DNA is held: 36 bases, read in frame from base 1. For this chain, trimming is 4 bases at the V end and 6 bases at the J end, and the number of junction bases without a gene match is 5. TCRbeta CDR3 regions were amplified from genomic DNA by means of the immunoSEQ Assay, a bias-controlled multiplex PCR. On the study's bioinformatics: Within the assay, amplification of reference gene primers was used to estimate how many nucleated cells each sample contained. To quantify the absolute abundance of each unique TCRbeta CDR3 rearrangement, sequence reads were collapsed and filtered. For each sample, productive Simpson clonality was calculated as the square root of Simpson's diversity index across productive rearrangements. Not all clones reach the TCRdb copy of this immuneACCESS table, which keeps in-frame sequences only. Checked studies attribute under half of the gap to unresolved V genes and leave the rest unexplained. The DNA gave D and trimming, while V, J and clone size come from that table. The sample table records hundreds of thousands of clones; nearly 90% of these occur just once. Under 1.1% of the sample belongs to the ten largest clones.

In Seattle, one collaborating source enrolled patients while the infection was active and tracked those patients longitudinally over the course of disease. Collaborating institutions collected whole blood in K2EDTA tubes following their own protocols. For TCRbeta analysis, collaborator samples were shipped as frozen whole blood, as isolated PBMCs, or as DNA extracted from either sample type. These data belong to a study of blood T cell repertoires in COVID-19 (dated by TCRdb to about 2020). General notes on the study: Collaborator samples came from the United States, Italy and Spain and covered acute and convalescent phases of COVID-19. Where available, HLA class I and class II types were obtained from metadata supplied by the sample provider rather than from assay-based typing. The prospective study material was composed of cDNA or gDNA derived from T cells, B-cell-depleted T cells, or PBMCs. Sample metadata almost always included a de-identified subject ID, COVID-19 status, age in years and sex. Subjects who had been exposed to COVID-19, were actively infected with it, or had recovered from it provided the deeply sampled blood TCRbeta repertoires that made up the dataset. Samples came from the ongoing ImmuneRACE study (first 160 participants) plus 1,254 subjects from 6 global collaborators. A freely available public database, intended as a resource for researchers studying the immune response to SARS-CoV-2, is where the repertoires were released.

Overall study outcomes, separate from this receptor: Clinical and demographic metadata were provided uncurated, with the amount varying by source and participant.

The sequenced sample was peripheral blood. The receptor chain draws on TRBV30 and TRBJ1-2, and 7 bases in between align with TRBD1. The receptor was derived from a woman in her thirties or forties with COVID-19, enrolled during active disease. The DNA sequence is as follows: TGTGCCTGGACAGGGGGGCTTAATGGCTACACCTTC. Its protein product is CAWTGGLNGYTF.